The 23 T cell receptor beta chains below all came from one sample that was sequenced in a study of OX40 agonist ivuxolimab in advanced cancers. Using immunoSEQ multiplex PCR, the repertoire was profiled, and TCRdb retains in-frame clones only, with some absent. Of roughly 86,000 clones listed, roughly 92% were seen once; the top ten hold around 1.1%. The starting material was CD4+ or CD8+ T cells sorted from blood, obtained in a trial of the OX40 agonist ivuxolimab. All receptors come from an adult with an advanced solid tumor such as melanoma, head and neck, liver or kidney cancer.

The chain is built from TRBV28 and TRBJ1-3; no clear D gene. The CDR3 sequence is 15 residues long. Trimming left V 5 bases short and J 0 bases short, with 11 bases between. In germline, CDR1 is MDHEN, CDR2 SYDVKM. DNA of the CDR3: TGTGCCAGCAGTCCCGGGATCTACTCTGGAAACACCATATATTTT. The encoded protein is CASSPGIYSGNTIYF.

V and J are TRBV5-1 and TRBJ2-5, with D possibly called TRBD1 or TRBD2 (5 bases each). Germline assignment: CDR1 SGHRS and CDR2 YFSETQ. The CDR3 has 15 amino acids. The V and J ends lost 4 bases and 5 bases respectively, with 18 bases between them. The CDR3 spells CASSISGTSAETQYF. In DNA, the CDR3 is TGCGCCAGCAGCATATCCGGGACGAGTGCGGAGACCCAGTACTTC.

The chain links TRBV5-8 to TRBJ1-5; TRBD1 might be the D (5 bases). Germline CDR1 and CDR2: SGHTS and YDEGEE. The V and J ends lost 4 bases and 3 bases respectively, with 20 bases between them. The CDR3 contains 17 residues. DNA for the CDR3: TGTGCCAGCAGCCGGCCCACCCTAGACAGATTCAATCAGCCCCAGCATTTT. Protein sequence: CASSRPTLDRFNQPQHF.

This clone was counted once. Written as DNA, the CDR3 is TGTGCCAGCAGTGAAGGAGGGGCGGGAACCTACGAGCAGTACTTC. Amino acid sequence: CASSEGGAGTYEQYF. The rearrangement joins TRBV2 to TRBJ2-7; tentative D call: TRBD2 (6 bases). The CDR3 consists of 15 residues. The germline gives CDR1 SNHLY, CDR2 FYNNEI. V was pared by 1 base and J by 2 bases, with 12 bases between. Full variable domain (outside the CDR3, taken from reference TRBV2 and TRBJ2-7): EPEVTQTPSHQVTQMGQEVILRCVPISNHLYFYWYRQILGQKVEFLVSFYNNEISEKSEIFDDQFSVERPDGSNFTLKIRSTKLEDSAMYFCASSEGGAGTYEQYFGPGTRLTVT.

This clone was seen a handful of times. The chain links TRBV30 to TRBJ1-5; 11 bases line up with TRBD1. From germline, CDR1 is GTSNPN and CDR2 SVGIG (reference sequence). CDR3 size: 13 residues. V was pared by 4 bases and J by 5 bases, with 1 base of the junction left unmatched. CDR3 amino acids: CAWKGQGDQPQHF. CDR3 DNA: TGTGCCTGGAAGGGACAGGGGGATCAGCCCCAGCATTTT.

The CDR3 region has the DNA TGTGCCAGCAGTTTCGGGGGACCTAACTATGGCTACACCTTC. Protein product: CASSFGGPNYGYTF. The chain links TRBV28 to TRBJ1-2, with D possibly matching TRBD1 (5 bases). Germline V lookup: CDR1 MDHEN, CDR2 SYDVKM. The CDR3 is 14 residues long. V shed 3 bases and J shed 0 bases, with 8 bases lying between them.

The chain combines TRBV9 with TRBJ2-3, with 12 bases aligning to TRBD2. CDR1 and CDR2 from the germline V gene are SGDLS and YYNGEE. V shed 8 bases, J shed 3 bases, and the junction held 7 bases outside the gene matches. The CDR3 is 15 residues long. The CDR3 here is CASSRTSGRTDTQYF. The CDR3 DNA reads as TGTGCCAGTTCGAGAACTAGCGGGAGGACAGATACGCAGTATTTT.

The rearrangement joins TRBV2 to TRBJ1-1, with a possible D match to TRBD1 (6 bases). Germline V gives CDR1 SNHLY, CDR2 FYNNEI. V was pared by 6 bases and J by 4 bases, with 12 bases between. This CDR3 is built from 13 residues. Written as DNA, the CDR3 is TGTGCCAGCAGCGAAACCAGGGGCACTGAAGCTTTCTTT. The encoded protein is CASSETRGTEAFF.

This sequence joins TRBV18 and TRBJ2-1; TRBD1 is a possible D gene (5 bases). V lost 4 bases, J lost 6 bases, and 10 bases lay in between. Germline lookup yields CDR1 KGHSH and CDR2 LQKENI. This CDR3 comprises 13 residues. The CDR3 is CASSLDRSNEQFF. The CDR3 DNA follows: TGTGCCAGCTCACTCGACAGATCCAATGAGCAGTTCTTC.

The genes are TRBV2 and TRBJ1-2, with 7 positions matching TRBD1. CDR3 length equals 13 residues. J lost 2 bases, V lost 4 bases, and 1 base had no gene match. The V gene's germline CDR1 is SNHLY and CDR2 FYNNEI. CDR3 protein: CASSVDRNYGYTF. For the CDR3, the DNA is TGTGCCAGCAGTGTGGACAGGAACTATGGCTACACCTTC.

This chain uses TRBV6-5 with TRBJ1-5; D not certain. The CDR3 loop spans 11 amino acids. The germline gives CDR1 MNHEY, CDR2 SVGAGI. With 1 base removed from V and 5 bases from J, the gap between germline ends came to 0 bases. The CDR3: CASSYYQPQHF. The DNA for the CDR3 is TGTGCCAGCAGTTACTATCAGCCCCAGCATTTT.

This chain links TRBV30 with TRBJ2-7, with D possibly TRBD1 on 6 matching bases. Trimming took 3 bases from V and 6 from J, leaving 12 bases between them. The length of the CDR3 is 12 residues. CDR1 and CDR2 (germline): GTSNPN, SVGIG (reference sequence). The CDR3 DNA sequence: TGTGCCTGGAGGATACAGGGACCCGAGCAGTACTTC. This codes for CAWRIQGPEQYF. The whole variable domain, filled in from reference TRBV30 and TRBJ2-7, reads SQTIHQWPATLVQPVGSPLSLECTVEGTSNPNLYWYRQAAGRGLQLLFYSVGIGQISSEVPQNLSASRPQDRQFILSSKKLLLSDSGFYLCAWRIQGPEQYFGPGTRLTVT.

This chain links TRBV5-1 with TRBJ2-1; no firm D call. The CDR3 sequence is 14 residues long. V was shortened by 0 bases and J by 9 bases, with 13 bases between the two germline ends. CDR1 and CDR2 (germline): SGHRS, YFSETQ. CDR3 in amino acids: CASSLAGVYGEQFF. The CDR3, as DNA: TGCGCCAGCAGCTTGGCTGGAGTCTACGGTGAGCAGTTCTTC.

This sequence joins TRBV19 and TRBJ2-7; 13 bases agree with TRBD2. The CDR3 runs 14 residues. Germline V gene sequence: CDR1 LNHDA, CDR2 SQIVND (reference sequence). The J segment lost 4 bases and the V segment lost 6 bases, leaving 3 bases of the junction unmatched. CDR3 DNA sequence: TGTGCCAGTAGCAAACTAGCGGGAGGGTACGAGCAGTACTTC. Translating gives CASSKLAGGYEQYF.

This sequence joins TRBV6-6 and TRBJ2-3; the D is unclear. The CDR3 contains 14 residues. Trimming took 5 bases from V and 0 from J, leaving 9 bases between them. Germline CDR1 MNHNY, CDR2 SVGAGI (reference sequence). The CDR3 DNA sequence: TGTGCCAGCAGTGATGGACCTAGCACAGATACGCAGTATTTT. Protein: CASSDGPSTDTQYF.

V gene TRBV6-5 combines with J gene TRBJ1-1; D gene ambiguous. V lost 2 bases, J lost 5 bases, and 12 bases lay in between. In germline, CDR1 is MNHEY, CDR2 SVGAGI. The CDR3 is 14 amino acids. In DNA, the CDR3 is TGTGCCAGCAGTTACAAATCGGGAGTTACTGAAGCTTTCTTT. Its protein is CASSYKSGVTEAFF.

The gene calls are TRBV30 and TRBJ2-2; the match to TRBD1 covers 8 bases. V shed 2 bases, J shed 5 bases, and the junction held 7 bases outside the gene matches. The CDR3 spans 15 residues. Germline V gene data show CDR1 as GTSNPN and CDR2 as SVGIG (reference sequence). CDR3 protein: CAWSFWTGFTGELFF. The CDR3 nucleotides read TGTGCCTGGAGTTTTTGGACAGGGTTTACCGGGGAGCTGTTTTTT.

This clone turned up a few times. The chain combines TRBV19 with TRBJ1-1, with D maybe TRBD1 (5 bases). Trimming removed 7 bases from V and 5 bases from J, with 14 bases in between. CDR3 length: 13 residues. Germline V lookup: CDR1 LNHDA, CDR2 SQIVND (reference sequence). The CDR3 reads CASTQGVGTEAFF. The CDR3 nucleotides read TGTGCCAGTACCCAAGGGGTAGGGACTGAAGCTTTCTTT.

This clone was recorded a few times. The sample contains more than one DNA sequence encoding this CDR3. The CDR3 protein is CASRTGYSNQPQHF. CDR3 DNA: TGTGCCAGTAGGACAGGGTACAGCAATCAGCCCCAGCATTTT. V gene TRBV19 combines with J gene TRBJ1-5, with TRBD1 identical over 7 bases. V was clipped by 6 bases and J by 1 base; unmatched bases: 3. CDR1 and CDR2 (germline): LNHDA, SQIVND (reference sequence). This CDR3 has 14 residues.

This chain joins TRBV7-2 and TRBJ1-3, with D tentatively TRBD1 (6 bases). V lost 3 bases to trimming and J lost 0 bases, with 9 bases between them. The CDR3 loop spans 15 amino acids. CDR1 and CDR2 (germline): SGHTA, FQGNSA. CDR3 region: CASSFSTGSGNTIYF. In DNA, the CDR3 is TGTGCCAGCAGCTTCTCGACAGGCTCTGGAAACACCATATATTTT.

In DNA form, the CDR3 reads TGCGCCAGCAGCTTGGATCAGGGGGTGTGGTACGAGCAGTACTTC. This translates into CASSLDQGVWYEQYF. This chain joins TRBV5-1 and TRBJ2-7, with TRBD1 matching over 7 bases. Germline CDR1 reads SGHRS; CDR2 reads YFSETQ. V shed 0 bases, J shed 4 bases, and the junction held 7 bases outside the gene matches. This CDR3 is 15 amino acids long.

The chain combines TRBV29-1 with TRBJ2-3, with a weak D call TRBD2 (5 bases). This CDR3 comprises 12 residues. Germline lookup yields CDR1 SQVTM and CDR2 ANQGSEA. Deletions cut 3 bases from V and 6 bases from J, with 10 bases between. The CDR3 DNA reads as TGCAGCGTTGAGGAGGTGAGGGATACGCAGTATTTT. It is translated as CSVEEVRDTQYF.

The J gene is TRBJ1-2, the V gene TRBV9; unclear D gene. Germline CDR1 and CDR2: SGDLS and YYNGEE. This CDR3 is built from 13 residues. The germline V and J ends were trimmed by 4 bases and 7 bases, with 14 bases remaining between them. CDR3 nucleotides: TGTGCCAGCAGCCCAGGAGGGTACGGTGGCTACACCTTC. This encodes CASSPGGYGGYTF. Filled out from reference TRBV9 and TRBJ1-2, the complete variable domain reads DSGVTQTPKHLITATGQRVTLRCSPRSGDLSVYWYQQSLDQGLQFLIQYYNGEERAKGNILERFSAQQFPDLHSELNLSSLELGDSALYFCASSPGGYGGYTFGSGTRLTVV.